Shown below are 10 T cell receptor beta chains from a single sample sequenced in a study of shared clonotypes between healthy human individuals. Clones were read by immunoSEQ multiplex PCR, and TCRdb kept only the in-frame ones, dropping some. Here the sample spans about 470,000 clones, around 79% being singletons. The sequencing input was PBMCs. All receptors derive from a woman in her 40s in good health. Some clones in this sample may be carry-over from other donors' samples.

This clone was detected a few times. The V and J genes are TRBV11-3 and TRBJ2-7; unclear D gene. The CDR3 contains 12 residues. Germline V gene lookup returns CDR1 SGHNT and CDR2 YENEEA. V was cut by 4 bases and J by 6 bases, with 10 bases left in between. In nucleotides, the CDR3 is TGTGCCAGCAGCTACAGAGGCGGCGAGCAGTACTTC. Its translation: CASSYRGGEQYF.

A note on this clone: This likely reflects a read error, since a far larger clone is one base away. Other DNA sequences in this specimen translate into the identical CDR3. The DNA of the CDR3 is TGTGCCTGGGAGGGAAGCATGAACACTGAAGCTTTCTTT. Translating gives CAWEGSMNTEAFF. The chain is built from TRBV30 and TRBJ1-1; no clear D. The V and J ends lost 5 bases and 0 bases respectively, with 10 bases between them. Germline assignment: CDR1 GTSNPN and CDR2 SVGIG (reference sequence). The CDR3 has 13 amino acids.

The rearrangement joins TRBV7-1 to TRBJ1-5; D is perhaps TRBD1 (6 bases). TRBV7-1 qualifies as an ORF whose function is uncertain. This CDR3 contains 17 residues. Between the trimmed V and J ends, which lost 6 bases and 0 bases, there was a span of 18 bases. The DNA of the CDR3 is TGTGCCAGCAGTGAAAGGGCGGGGGCATATAGCAATCAGCCCCAGCATTTT. Translation gives CASSERAGAYSNQPQHF.

The genes are TRBV7-4 and TRBJ2-7, with TRBD1 identical over 7 bases. The length of the CDR3 is 14 residues. Germline V gene lookup returns CDR1 SGHVT and CDR2 SQSDAQ. V shed 10 bases, J shed 4 bases, and the junction held 13 bases outside the gene matches. The CDR3 bases are TGTGCCAACCCGACAGGGATTGGGAATTACGAGCAGTACTTC. This encodes CANPTGIGNYEQYF.

CDR3 nucleotides: TGTGCCAGCAGCTTTAGGCTTGGGGAGACCCAGTACTTC. It translates to CASSFRLGETQYF. The V call is TRBV5-4, the J call TRBJ2-5; D not resolved. CDR1 is SGHNT and CDR2 is YYREEE in the germline V gene (reference sequence). This CDR3 has 13 residues. Trimming removed 2 bases at V and 5 bases at J, with 10 bases between. The complete variable domain, with remaining parts taken from reference TRBV5-4 and TRBJ2-5, reads ETGVTQSPTHLIKTRGQQVTLRCSSQSGHNTVSWYQQALGQGPQFIFQYYREEENGRGNFPPRFSGLQFPNYSSELNVNALELDDSALYLCASSFRLGETQYFGPGTRLLVL.

The chain combines TRBV25-1 with TRBJ1-4; D is possibly TRBD1 (6 bases). The V gene lost 4 bases and the J gene lost 16 bases, with 16 bases spanning the gap. Germline CDR1 MGHDK, CDR2 SYGVNS. This CDR3 is 12 amino acids long. CDR3 sequence (DNA): TGTGCCAGCAGTGGTCGGTCAGGACAGCCGTTTTTT. This gives the protein CASSGRSGQPFF. Using reference TRBV25-1 and TRBJ1-4 for the parts outside the CDR3, the full variable domain is EADIYQTPRYLVIGTGKKITLECSQTMGHDKMYWYQQDPGMELHLIHYSYGVNSTEKGDLSSESTVSRIRTEHFPLTLESARPSHTSQYLCASSGRSGQPFFGSGTQLSVL.

The chain uses TRBV9 and TRBJ2-6; D perhaps matches TRBD1 (5 bases). This CDR3 is 15 amino acids long. Trimming took 6 bases from V and 0 from J, leaving 10 bases between them. Germline-derived CDR1 and CDR2 are SGDLS and YYNGEE. CDR3 amino acids: CASTLQDSGANVLTF. The CDR3 nucleotides are TGTGCCAGCACCTTACAGGACTCTGGGGCCAACGTCCTGACTTTC.

The gene calls are TRBV7-2 and TRBJ2-1, with D possibly matching TRBD2 (6 bases). CDR1 and CDR2 from the germline V gene are SGHTA and FQGNSA. Trimming shortened V by 4 bases and J by 2 bases, and 12 bases separated the two germline ends. The CDR3 contains 15 residues. CDR3 residues: CASSSRRAAYNEQFF. The CDR3 region has the DNA TGTGCCAGCAGCTCCAGGAGGGCTGCCTACAATGAGCAGTTCTTC.

This clone was observed a handful of times. The chain is built from TRBV6-6 and TRBJ1-4, with D unclear. The CDR3 covers 12 residues. Trimming shortened V by 8 bases and J by 4 bases, and 8 bases separated the two germline ends. Germline V gives CDR1 MNHNY, CDR2 SVGAGI (reference sequence). DNA of the CDR3: TGTGCCAGCGGTCGGCTTAATGAAAAACTGTTTTTT. Encoded protein: CASGRLNEKLFF.

The DNA of the CDR3 is TGCGCCAGCAGCTTGCGACGAATGAACACTGAAGCTTTCTTT. The encoded protein is CASSLRRMNTEAFF. The gene calls are TRBV5-1 and TRBJ1-1; no definite D call. The V end was cut by 1 base, the J end by 0 bases, with 7 bases between. Per germline, CDR1 SGHRS and CDR2 YFSETQ. This CDR3 has 14 amino acids.